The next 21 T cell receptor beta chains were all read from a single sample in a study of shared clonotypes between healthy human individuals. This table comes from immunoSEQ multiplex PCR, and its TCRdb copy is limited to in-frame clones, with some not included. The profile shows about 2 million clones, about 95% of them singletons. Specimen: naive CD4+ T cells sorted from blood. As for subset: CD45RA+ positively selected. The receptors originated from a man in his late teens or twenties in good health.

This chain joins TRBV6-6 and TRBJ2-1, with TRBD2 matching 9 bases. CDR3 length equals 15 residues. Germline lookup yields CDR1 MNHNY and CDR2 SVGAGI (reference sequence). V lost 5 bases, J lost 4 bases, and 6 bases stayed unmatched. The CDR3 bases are TGTGCCAGCAGTCATAGCGGGAGAGATTACAATGAGCAGTTCTTC. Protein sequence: CASSHSGRDYNEQFF.

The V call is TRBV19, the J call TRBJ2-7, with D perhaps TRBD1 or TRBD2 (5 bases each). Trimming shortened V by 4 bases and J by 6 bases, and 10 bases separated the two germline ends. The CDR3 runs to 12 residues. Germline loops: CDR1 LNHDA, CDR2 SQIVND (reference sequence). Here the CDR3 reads CASSTPGGEQYF. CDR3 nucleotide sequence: TGTGCCAGTAGTACCCCTGGGGGCGAGCAGTACTTC.

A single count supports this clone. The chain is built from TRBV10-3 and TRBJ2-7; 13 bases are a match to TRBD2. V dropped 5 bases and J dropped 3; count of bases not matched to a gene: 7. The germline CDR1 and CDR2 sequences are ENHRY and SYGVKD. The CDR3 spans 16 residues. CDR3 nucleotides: TGTGCCATCAGTATTGGGACTAGCGGGACCGGCTACGAGCAGTACTTC. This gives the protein CAISIGTSGTGYEQYF.

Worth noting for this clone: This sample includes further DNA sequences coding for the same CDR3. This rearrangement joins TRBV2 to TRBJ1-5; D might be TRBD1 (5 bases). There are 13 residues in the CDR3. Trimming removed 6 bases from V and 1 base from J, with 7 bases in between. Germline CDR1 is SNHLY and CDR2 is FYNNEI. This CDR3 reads CASSRDSNQPQHF. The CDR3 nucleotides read TGTGCCAGCAGCCGGGACAGCAATCAGCCCCAGCATTTT.

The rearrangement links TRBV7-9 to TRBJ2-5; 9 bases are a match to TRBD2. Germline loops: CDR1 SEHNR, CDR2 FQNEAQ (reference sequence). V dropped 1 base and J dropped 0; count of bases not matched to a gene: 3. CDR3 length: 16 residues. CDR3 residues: CASSLGWTSDQETQYF. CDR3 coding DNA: TGTGCCAGCAGCTTAGGGTGGACTAGCGACCAAGAGACCCAGTACTTC. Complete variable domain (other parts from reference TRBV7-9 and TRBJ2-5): DTGVSQNPRHKITKRGQNVTFRCDPISEHNRLYWYRQTLGQGPEFLTYFQNEAQLEKSRLLSDRFSAERPKGSFSTLEIQRTEQGDSAMYLCASSLGWTSDQETQYFGPGTRLLVL.

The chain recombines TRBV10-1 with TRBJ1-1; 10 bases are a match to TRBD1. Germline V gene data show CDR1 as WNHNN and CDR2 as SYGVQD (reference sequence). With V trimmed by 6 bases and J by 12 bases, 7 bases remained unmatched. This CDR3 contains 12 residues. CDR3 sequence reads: CASSHGQGGTFF. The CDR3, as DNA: TGCGCCAGCAGCCATGGACAGGGGGGAACTTTCTTT.

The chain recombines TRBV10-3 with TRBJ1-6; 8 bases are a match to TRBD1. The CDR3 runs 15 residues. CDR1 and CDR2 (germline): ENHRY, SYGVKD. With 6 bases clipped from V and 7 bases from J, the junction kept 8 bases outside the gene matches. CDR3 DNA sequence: TGTGCCATCAGCGCCGGACAGGGTCCCAATTCACCCCTCCACTTT. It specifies CAISAGQGPNSPLHF.

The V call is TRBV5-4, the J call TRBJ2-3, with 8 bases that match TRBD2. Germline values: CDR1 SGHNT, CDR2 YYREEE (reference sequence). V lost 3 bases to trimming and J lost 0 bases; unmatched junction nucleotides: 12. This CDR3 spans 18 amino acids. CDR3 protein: CASSSPLRSGRSTDTQYF. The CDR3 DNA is TGTGCCAGCAGCTCCCCTTTAAGGAGCGGGAGAAGCACAGATACGCAGTATTTT.

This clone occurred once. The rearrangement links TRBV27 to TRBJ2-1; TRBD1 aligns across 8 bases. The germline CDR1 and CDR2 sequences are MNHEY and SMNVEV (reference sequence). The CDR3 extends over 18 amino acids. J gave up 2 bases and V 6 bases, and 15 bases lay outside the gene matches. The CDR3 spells CASSRVGLYRGAYNEQFF. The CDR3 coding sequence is TGTGCCAGCAGCCGGGTGGGCTTATACAGGGGGGCCTACAATGAGCAGTTCTTC.

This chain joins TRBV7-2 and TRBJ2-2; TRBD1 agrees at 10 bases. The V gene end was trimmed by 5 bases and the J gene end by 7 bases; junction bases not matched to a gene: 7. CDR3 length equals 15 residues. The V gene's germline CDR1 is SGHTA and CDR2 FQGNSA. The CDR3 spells CASSPDRGLGGELFF. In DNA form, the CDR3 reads TGTGCCAGCAGCCCCGACAGGGGGCTGGGCGGGGAGCTGTTTTTT.

DNA of the CDR3: TGCGCCAGCAGCTTGGAGGCTAGCTCGGGAAATGAGCAGTTCTTC. Amino acids: CASSLEASSGNEQFF. This sequence joins TRBV5-1 and TRBJ2-1; perhaps TRBD2 as D (5 bases). Trimming removed 0 bases from V and 7 bases from J, with 14 bases in between. Germline lookup yields CDR1 SGHRS and CDR2 YFSETQ. The CDR3 consists of 15 residues.

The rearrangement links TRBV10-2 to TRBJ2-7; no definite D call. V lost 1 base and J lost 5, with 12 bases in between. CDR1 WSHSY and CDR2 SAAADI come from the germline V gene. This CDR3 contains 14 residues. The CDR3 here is CASSEWGSPDEQYF. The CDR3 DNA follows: TGCGCCAGCAGTGAGTGGGGTAGCCCAGACGAGCAGTACTTC.

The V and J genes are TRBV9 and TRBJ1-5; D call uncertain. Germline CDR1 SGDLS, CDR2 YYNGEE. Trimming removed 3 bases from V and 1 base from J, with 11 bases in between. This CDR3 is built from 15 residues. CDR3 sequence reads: CASSDEGLSNQPQHF. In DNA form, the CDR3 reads TGTGCCAGCAGCGATGAGGGTCTGAGCAATCAGCCCCAGCATTTT. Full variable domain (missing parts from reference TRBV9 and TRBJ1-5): DSGVTQTPKHLITATGQRVTLRCSPRSGDLSVYWYQQSLDQGLQFLIQYYNGEERAKGNILERFSAQQFPDLHSELNLSSLELGDSALYFCASSDEGLSNQPQHFGDGTRLSIL.

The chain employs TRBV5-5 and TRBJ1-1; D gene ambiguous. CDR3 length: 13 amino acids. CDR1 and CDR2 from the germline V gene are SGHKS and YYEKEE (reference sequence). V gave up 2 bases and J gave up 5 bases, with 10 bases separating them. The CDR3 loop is CASSLLAGTEAFF. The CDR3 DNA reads TGTGCCAGCAGCTTACTAGCGGGGACTGAAGCTTTCTTT.

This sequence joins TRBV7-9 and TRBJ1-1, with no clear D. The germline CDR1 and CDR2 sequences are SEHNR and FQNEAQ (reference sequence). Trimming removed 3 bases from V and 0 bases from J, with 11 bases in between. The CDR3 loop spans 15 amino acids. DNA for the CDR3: TGTGCCAGCAGCTTGGACGGTTGGCTGAACACTGAAGCTTTCTTT. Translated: CASSLDGWLNTEAFF.

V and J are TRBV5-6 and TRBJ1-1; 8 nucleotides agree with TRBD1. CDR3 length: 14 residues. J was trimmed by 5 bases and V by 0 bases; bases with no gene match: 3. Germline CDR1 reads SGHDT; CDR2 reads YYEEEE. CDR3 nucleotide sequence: TGTGCCAGCAGCTTGGGACAGGGGCAGACTGAAGCTTTCTTT. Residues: CASSLGQGQTEAFF.

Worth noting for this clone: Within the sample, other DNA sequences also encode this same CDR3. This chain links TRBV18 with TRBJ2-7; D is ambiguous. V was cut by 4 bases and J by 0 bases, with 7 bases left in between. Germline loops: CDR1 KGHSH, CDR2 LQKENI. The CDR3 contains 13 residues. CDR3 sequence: CASSRASSYEQYF. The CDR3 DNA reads TGTGCCAGCTCACGGGCGAGCTCCTACGAGCAGTACTTC.

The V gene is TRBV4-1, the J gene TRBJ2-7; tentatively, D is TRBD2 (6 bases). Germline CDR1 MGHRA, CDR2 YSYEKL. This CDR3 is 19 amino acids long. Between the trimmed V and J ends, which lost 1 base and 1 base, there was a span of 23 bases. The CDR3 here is CASSQVIRVPGLKSYEQYF. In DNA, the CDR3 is TGCGCCAGCAGCCAAGTAATAAGGGTTCCGGGACTCAAATCCTACGAGCAGTACTTC.

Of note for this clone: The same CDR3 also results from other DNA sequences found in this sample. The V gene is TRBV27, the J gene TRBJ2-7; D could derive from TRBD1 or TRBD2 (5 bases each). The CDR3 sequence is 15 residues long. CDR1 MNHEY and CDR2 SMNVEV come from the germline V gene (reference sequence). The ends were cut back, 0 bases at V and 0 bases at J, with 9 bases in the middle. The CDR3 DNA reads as TGTGCCAGCAGTTTATCTTCAGGGAGCTCCTACGAGCAGTACTTC. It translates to CASSLSSGSSYEQYF.

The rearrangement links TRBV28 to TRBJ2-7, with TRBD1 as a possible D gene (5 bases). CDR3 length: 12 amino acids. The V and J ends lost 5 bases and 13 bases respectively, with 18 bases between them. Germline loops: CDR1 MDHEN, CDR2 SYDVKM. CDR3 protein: CASSARIGVLYF. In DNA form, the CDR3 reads TGTGCCAGCAGTGCGCGGATAGGGGTTCTCTACTTC.

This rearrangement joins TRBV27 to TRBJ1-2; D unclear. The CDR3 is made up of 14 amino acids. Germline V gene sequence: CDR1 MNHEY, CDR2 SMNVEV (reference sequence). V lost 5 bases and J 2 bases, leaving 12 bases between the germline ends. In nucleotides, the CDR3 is TGTGCCAGCAGTACCCGGACGGGAAACTATGGCTACACCTTC. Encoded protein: CASSTRTGNYGYTF.